Below, 2 T cell receptor beta chains from the same sample are listed, as sequenced in a study of CD8 T cells in Susac syndrome. Random hexamers were used to reverse transcribe the RNA input (about 0.5 to 1 ug). TCRdb reprocessed the immunoSEQ multiplex PCR reads via MiXCR and lists one record per CDR3 protein. The top ten clones hold around 0.12% of a sample with roughly 130,000 distinct CDR3 sequences, roughly 96% of them seen once. The sequenced sample consisted of CD4+ T cells from PBMCs. These receptors all come from a human donor in good health.

This chain links TRBV14 with TRBJ2-1; D is perhaps TRBD2 (6 bases). The V end was cut by 5 bases, the J end by 4 bases, with 15 bases between. The V gene's germline CDR1 is SGHDN and CDR2 FVKESK. The CDR3 spans 15 residues. The CDR3 sequence is CASSTPSGSYNEQFF. The CDR3 DNA is TGTGCCAGCAGCACCCCGAGCGGGTCTTACAATGAGCAGTTCTTC.

This clonotype was detected a few times. The rearrangement joins TRBV2 to TRBJ2-7; D gene uncertain. Germline V gives CDR1 SNHLY, CDR2 FYNNEI. V was shortened by 7 bases and J by 0 bases, with 4 bases between the two germline ends. This CDR3 spans 11 amino acids. CDR3 residues: CASTSSYEQYF. As DNA, the CDR3 is TGTGCCAGCACTAGCTCCTACGAGCAGTACTTC.